A single sample is the source of the 31 T cell receptor beta chains below, sequenced in a study of blood T cell repertoires in COVID-19. Produced via immunoSEQ multiplex PCR; TCRdb's table is partial and in-frame only. There are 200,000 to 250,000 clones in the sample; 75% to 90% occur only once, and less than 3% lies in the top ten. The material sequenced was peripheral blood. All receptors derive from a man aged 25-40 years with COVID-19, enrolled during active disease.

For the CDR3, the DNA is TGTGCCAGCAGCTTGGAACTAGCGGGAGATACGCAGTATTTT. Translation gives CASSLELAGDTQYF. The chain couples TRBV5-8 to TRBJ2-3; 9 positions agree with TRBD2. Germline V lookup: CDR1 SGHTS, CDR2 YDEGEE. There are 14 residues in the CDR3. V lost 0 bases and J lost 5; bases outside the gene matches: 1.

V and J are TRBV19 and TRBJ1-4; D may be TRBD1 (5 bases). Germline lookup yields CDR1 LNHDA and CDR2 SQIVND (reference sequence). The CDR3 is 16 residues long. Trimming removed 7 bases from V and 4 bases from J, with 19 bases in between. CDR3 loop: CASTPTAGGLNEKLFF. CDR3 DNA: TGTGCCAGTACCCCCACCGCGGGGGGACTTAATGAAAAACTGTTTTTT. The full variable domain, its missing parts supplied by reference TRBV19 and TRBJ1-4, is DGGITQSPKYLFRKEGQNVTLSCEQNLNHDAMYWYRQDPGQGLRLIYYSQIVNDFQKGDIAEGYSVSREKKESFPLTVTSAQKNPTAFYLCASTPTAGGLNEKLFFGSGTQLSVL.

This chain uses TRBV28 with TRBJ1-3, with TRBD1 identical over 7 bases. Looked up from germline, CDR1 is MDHEN and CDR2 is SYDVKM. This CDR3 has 14 residues. Trimming removed 5 bases from V and 6 bases from J; junction bases left unmatched: 7. The CDR3 spells CASSRPGQLNTIYF. CDR3 DNA: TGTGCCAGCAGTCGCCCGGGACAGCTAAACACCATATATTTT.

This chain joins TRBV7-2 and TRBJ2-1, with D uncertain. CDR1 and CDR2 (germline): SGHTA, FQGNSA. V dropped 6 bases and J dropped 8 bases, with 11 bases sitting between them. The CDR3 extends over 12 amino acids. The CDR3 spells CASSFVTDEQFF. The CDR3 region has the DNA TGTGCCAGCAGTTTTGTAACGGATGAGCAGTTCTTC.

The V gene is TRBV5-1, the J gene TRBJ2-5; TRBD2 matches at 11 bases. CDR1 is SGHRS and CDR2 is YFSETQ in the germline V gene. The CDR3 has 15 amino acids. V was clipped by 4 bases and J by 4 bases; unmatched bases: 6. The CDR3 loop is CASSPGLADGETQYF. DNA of the CDR3: TGCGCCAGCAGCCCGGGACTAGCGGATGGAGAGACCCAGTACTTC.

This chain uses TRBV4-1 with TRBJ2-1, with D tentatively TRBD2 (7 bases). The germline V gene has CDR1 MGHRA and CDR2 YSYEKL. Trimming took 4 bases from V and 2 from J, leaving 12 bases between them. This CDR3 has 15 amino acids. The CDR3 is CASSPQGRAYNEQFF. Written as DNA, the CDR3 is TGCGCCAGCAGCCCCCAGGGGAGGGCCTACAATGAGCAGTTCTTC.

The V call is TRBV7-9, the J call TRBJ1-2; tentative D call: TRBD1 (6 bases). CDR1 and CDR2 from the germline V gene are SEHNR and FQNEAQ (reference sequence). Trimming cost V 4 bases and J 2 bases, with 14 bases left between them. CDR3 size: 15 residues. Here the CDR3 reads CASSSTSQGNYGYTF. The CDR3 coding sequence is TGTGCCAGCAGCTCAACATCTCAGGGGAACTATGGCTACACCTTC.

The chain employs TRBV28 and TRBJ1-2; a weak D match, TRBD1 (6 bases). V was clipped by 4 bases and J by 4 bases, with 19 bases between them. Germline CDR1 reads MDHEN; CDR2 reads SYDVKM. The length of the CDR3 is 16 residues. The CDR3: CASSSGQSIYIYGYTF. For the CDR3, the DNA is TGTGCCAGCAGTTCCGGACAGTCGATTTATATCTATGGCTACACCTTC.

This chain links TRBV19 with TRBJ2-1, with 9 bases fitting TRBD1. This CDR3 has 16 residues. V trimming: 6 bases; J trimming: 6 bases; junction bases outside the gene matches: 12. Germline assignment: CDR1 LNHDA and CDR2 SQIVND (reference sequence). CDR3 loop: CASRYTRDREGNEQFF. In nucleotides, the CDR3 is TGTGCCAGTAGATACACCCGGGACAGGGAGGGCAATGAGCAGTTCTTC.

The chain has TRBV7-9 and TRBJ2-1; tentatively, D is TRBD2 (5 bases). This CDR3 has 14 residues. CDR1 is SEHNR, CDR2 FQNEAQ, per germline (reference sequence). Trimming cost V 1 base and J 9 bases, with 13 bases left between them. The chain's CDR3 is CASSLEASSGEQFF. The CDR3 DNA sequence: TGTGCCAGCAGCTTAGAGGCTAGCAGTGGTGAGCAGTTCTTC.

The rearrangement uses TRBV7-2 and TRBJ1-2; weak D call: TRBD1 (6 bases). The V and J ends lost 6 bases and 8 bases respectively, with 16 bases between them. CDR1 SGHTA and CDR2 FQGNSA come from the germline V gene. The CDR3 extends over 13 amino acids. The CDR3 is CASSQQGIGGYTF. The CDR3 nucleotides read TGTGCCAGCAGTCAACAGGGCATAGGGGGCTACACCTTC.

The gene calls are TRBV5-1 and TRBJ1-3; 7 bases are a match to TRBD1. With 4 bases clipped from V and 0 bases from J, the junction kept 7 bases outside the gene matches. There are 16 residues in the CDR3. Germline assignment: CDR1 SGHRS and CDR2 YFSETQ. The DNA of the CDR3 is TGCGCCAGCAGCCCGCCGGGACAGACCTCTGGAAACACCATATATTTT. It yields the protein CASSPPGQTSGNTIYF.

This clone was counted once. The chain joins TRBV24-1 to TRBJ2-3; 12 positions match TRBD1. This CDR3 is 16 amino acids long. After removal of 0 bases from V and 5 bases from J, the junction contained 2 bases not matched to a gene. The V gene's germline CDR1 is KGHDR and CDR2 SFDVKD. The CDR3 coding sequence is TGTGCCACCAGTGATTTGGGGACAGGGGGCAGAGATACGCAGTATTTT. Its translation: CATSDLGTGGRDTQYF.

V usage is TRBV19 and J usage is TRBJ1-5, with 9 nucleotides matching TRBD1. Unmatched junction bases numbered 18, after V lost 9 bases and J lost 9 bases. Germline assignment: CDR1 LNHDA and CDR2 SQIVND (reference sequence). The CDR3 spans 16 residues. The CDR3 DNA reads as TGTGCCAGCGCCTGGACAGGGGCGGGATCCCTCCGGCCCCAGCATTTT. It translates to CASAWTGAGSLRPQHF. Looking up the rest from reference TRBV19 and TRBJ1-5 gives the full variable domain: DGGITQSPKYLFRKEGQNVTLSCEQNLNHDAMYWYRQDPGQGLRLIYYSQIVNDFQKGDIAEGYSVSREKKESFPLTVTSAQKNPTAFYLCASAWTGAGSLRPQHFGDGTRLSIL.

The chain carries TRBV18 and TRBJ2-7; TRBD2 aligns across 9 bases. The trim removed 2 bases at V and 2 bases at J, leaving 4 bases unmatched. The CDR3 runs to 15 residues. Germline lookup yields CDR1 KGHSH and CDR2 LQKENI. DNA for the CDR3: TGTGCCAGCTCACCAGGGCGGGAGGGGACCTACGAGCAGTACTTC. Its protein product is CASSPGREGTYEQYF. Supplemented by reference TRBV18 and TRBJ2-7, the full variable domain reads NAGVMQNPRHLVRRRGQEARLRCSPMKGHSHVYWYRQLPEEGLKFMVYLQKENIIDESGMPKERFSAEFPKEGPSILRIQQVVRGDSAAYFCASSPGREGTYEQYFGPGTRLTVT.

The chain joins TRBV5-1 to TRBJ1-5; unclear D gene. Trimming removed 1 base at V and 3 bases at J, with 11 bases between. The CDR3 runs to 15 residues. Germline-derived CDR1 and CDR2 are SGHRS and YFSETQ. DNA for the CDR3: TGCGCCAGCAGCTTGAATGAGCCTAACAATCAGCCCCAGCATTTT. Translation gives CASSLNEPNNQPQHF.

The DNA of the CDR3 is TGTGCCAGCAGCTTGGTGGAGGGGGCGGTTGGCTACACCTTC. Protein sequence: CASSLVEGAVGYTF. The chain uses TRBV5-4 and TRBJ1-2; 7 nucleotides align to TRBD1. CDR3 length: 14 amino acids. The trim removed 0 bases at V and 7 bases at J, leaving 6 bases unmatched. CDR1 is SGHNT, CDR2 YYREEE, per germline (reference sequence).

The rearrangement joins TRBV5-4 to TRBJ1-2, with D hard to call. V dropped 2 bases and J dropped 5 bases, with 13 bases sitting between them. The CDR3 is made up of 14 amino acids. Germline V gene sequence: CDR1 SGHNT, CDR2 YYREEE (reference sequence). The CDR3 spells CASSFGGQQYGYTF. CDR3 nucleotide sequence: TGTGCCAGCAGCTTTGGTGGGCAACAGTATGGCTACACCTTC.

J is TRBJ2-1 and V is TRBV7-3; TRBD2 aligns across 8 bases. This CDR3 has 13 amino acids. Germline values: CDR1 SGHTA, CDR2 FQGTGA. With 4 bases clipped from V and 13 bases from J, the junction kept 9 bases outside the gene matches. The CDR3 spells CASSSQRERPQFF. As DNA, the CDR3 is TGTGCCAGCAGCTCCCAGCGGGAGCGCCCACAGTTCTTC.

This sequence joins TRBV6-5 and TRBJ2-2, with TRBD2 identical over 8 bases. CDR3 length: 14 amino acids. Germline V gene sequence: CDR1 MNHEY, CDR2 SVGAGI. V dropped 10 bases and J dropped 0; count of bases not matched to a gene: 4. The CDR3 DNA sequence: TGTGCCACCCGGGGGGGCACGAACACCGGGGAGCTGTTTTTT. Amino acid sequence: CATRGGTNTGELFF.

V gene TRBV19 combines with J gene TRBJ1-2, with D possibly matching TRBD1 (5 bases). The CDR3 extends over 16 amino acids. Deletions cut 0 bases from V and 3 bases from J, with 14 bases between. Germline assignment: CDR1 LNHDA and CDR2 SQIVND (reference sequence). The CDR3 here is CASSIEGHRPYYGYTF. The CDR3 coding sequence is TGTGCCAGTAGTATAGAAGGGCACAGGCCCTACTATGGCTACACCTTC.

This clone came up once. The chain employs TRBV24-1 and TRBJ2-1; no reliable D call. V was cut by 3 bases and J by 7 bases, with 18 bases left in between. There are 16 residues in the CDR3. CDR1 is KGHDR, CDR2 SFDVKD, per germline. CDR3 DNA: TGTGCCACCAGTGATCCCGCCCCCGGCGGCAAAAATGAGCAGTTCTTC. It specifies CATSDPAPGGKNEQFF.

This sequence joins TRBV7-6 and TRBJ1-6, with D possibly TRBD1 on 6 matching bases. CDR1 is SGHVS and CDR2 is FNYEAQ in the germline V gene. V was shortened by 2 bases and J by 7 bases, with 9 bases between the two germline ends. The CDR3 has 14 amino acids. The CDR3 reads CASSLSTGNSPLHF. CDR3 sequence (DNA): TGTGCCAGCAGCTTAAGTACAGGGAATTCACCCCTCCACTTT.

The rearrangement links TRBV2 to TRBJ1-2; 8 nucleotides match TRBD1. Germline CDR1 and CDR2: SNHLY and FYNNEI. CDR3 size: 14 residues. V trimming: 5 bases; J trimming: 4 bases; junction bases outside the gene matches: 6. The CDR3 bases are TGTGCCAGCAGTATCCGGACAGGGACCTATGGCTACACCTTC. This encodes CASSIRTGTYGYTF.

This chain links TRBV19 with TRBJ1-1, with TRBD1 identical over 7 bases. The CDR3 is 13 amino acids. Germline V lookup: CDR1 LNHDA, CDR2 SQIVND (reference sequence). The junction had 8 bases not matched to a gene; V was cut back by 3 bases and J by 10 bases. The chain's CDR3 is CASSMGDSLRAFF. As DNA, the CDR3 is TGTGCCAGTAGTATGGGGGACAGCCTCAGAGCTTTCTTT. The variable domain in full, completed from reference TRBV19 and TRBJ1-1, reads DGGITQSPKYLFRKEGQNVTLSCEQNLNHDAMYWYRQDPGQGLRLIYYSQIVNDFQKGDIAEGYSVSREKKESFPLTVTSAQKNPTAFYLCASSMGDSLRAFFGQGTRLTVV.

This rearrangement joins TRBV6-5 to TRBJ1-6, with D perhaps matching TRBD1 (6 bases). V was cut by 6 bases and J by 6 bases, with 15 bases left in between. The germline V gene encodes CDR1 MNHEY and CDR2 SVGAGI. This CDR3 comprises 15 residues. The CDR3 DNA is TGTGCCAGCAGCGCAGGGGAGTTTGGTAATTCACCCCTCCACTTT. It is translated as CASSAGEFGNSPLHF.

V is TRBV28 and J is TRBJ2-7, with 12 bases fitting TRBD2. CDR1 and CDR2 from the germline V gene are MDHEN and SYDVKM. The CDR3 consists of 16 residues. V lost 5 bases to trimming and J lost 4 bases; unmatched junction nucleotides: 9. The CDR3 region has the DNA TGTGCCAGCAGTCGACTCAGGACTAGCGGGACGTACGAGCAGTACTTC. Translated: CASSRLRTSGTYEQYF. Together with reference TRBV28 and TRBJ2-7, the CDR3 gives the full variable domain: DVKVTQSSRYLVKRTGEKVFLECVQDMDHENMFWYRQDPGLGLRLIYFSYDVKMKEKGDIPEGYSVSREKKERFSLILESASTNQTSMYLCASSRLRTSGTYEQYFGPGTRLTVT.

This clone was detected once. The V call is TRBV19, the J call TRBJ2-7; TRBD2 aligns across 8 bases. This CDR3 has 15 amino acids. Unmatched junction bases numbered 11, after V lost 10 bases and J lost 0 bases. CDR1 LNHDA and CDR2 SQIVND come from the germline V gene (reference sequence). CDR3 nucleotide sequence: TGTGCCACAAACCCGGGGGGGTCGAGCTCCTACGAGCAGTACTTC. This translates into CATNPGGSSSYEQYF.

This rearrangement joins TRBV5-1 to TRBJ1-2, with TRBD1 identical over 9 bases. With V trimmed by 3 bases and J by 6 bases, 9 bases remained unmatched. Germline assignment: CDR1 SGHRS and CDR2 YFSETQ. The CDR3 consists of 15 residues. The CDR3 DNA follows: TGCGCCAGCAGCTGGGGGACAGGGAGTACGGATGGCTACACCTTC. Its translation is CASSWGTGSTDGYTF. Supplemented by reference TRBV5-1 and TRBJ1-2, the full variable domain reads KAGVTQTPRYLIKTRGQQVTLSCSPISGHRSVSWYQQTPGQGLQFLFEYFSETQRNKGNFPGRFSGRQFSNSRSEMNVSTLELGDSALYLCASSWGTGSTDGYTFGSGTRLTVV.

The V gene is TRBV3-1 (or the pseudogene TRBV3-2), the J gene TRBJ1-3, with 9 bases fitting TRBD1. Germline V gene data show CDR1 as LGHDT and CDR2 as YNNKEL (reference sequence). The length of the CDR3 is 14 residues. V was pared by 4 bases and J by 7 bases, with 5 bases of the junction left unmatched. CDR3 in amino acids: CASSPGQGTNTIYF. CDR3 bases: TGTGCCAGCAGCCCGGGACAGGGCACGAACACCATATATTTT.

The chain is built from TRBV29-1 and TRBJ2-3, with TRBD1 identical over 9 bases. The CDR3 is made up of 13 amino acids. CDR1 SQVTM and CDR2 ANQGSEA come from the germline V gene. Trimming at V came to 5 bases and at J to 5 bases, leaving 5 bases not matched to a gene. CDR3 bases: TGCAGCGTTCTTACAGGGGGCGGAGATACGCAGTATTTT. This gives the protein CSVLTGGGDTQYF.